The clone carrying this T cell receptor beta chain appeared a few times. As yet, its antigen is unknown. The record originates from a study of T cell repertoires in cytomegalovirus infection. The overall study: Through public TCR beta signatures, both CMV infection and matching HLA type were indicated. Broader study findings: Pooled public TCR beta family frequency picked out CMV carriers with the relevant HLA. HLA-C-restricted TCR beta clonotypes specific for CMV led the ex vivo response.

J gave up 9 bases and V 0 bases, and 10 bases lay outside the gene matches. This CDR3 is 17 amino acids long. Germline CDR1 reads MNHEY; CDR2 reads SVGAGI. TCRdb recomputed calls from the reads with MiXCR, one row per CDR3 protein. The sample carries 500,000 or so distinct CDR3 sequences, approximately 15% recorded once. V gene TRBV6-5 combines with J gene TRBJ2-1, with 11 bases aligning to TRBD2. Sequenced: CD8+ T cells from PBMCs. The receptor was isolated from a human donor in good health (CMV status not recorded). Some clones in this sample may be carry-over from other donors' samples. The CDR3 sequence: CASSYSSGRAFLIEQFF. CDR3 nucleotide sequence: TGTGCCAGCAGTTACTCTAGCGGGAGGGCCTTTTTGATTGAGCAGTTCTTC.